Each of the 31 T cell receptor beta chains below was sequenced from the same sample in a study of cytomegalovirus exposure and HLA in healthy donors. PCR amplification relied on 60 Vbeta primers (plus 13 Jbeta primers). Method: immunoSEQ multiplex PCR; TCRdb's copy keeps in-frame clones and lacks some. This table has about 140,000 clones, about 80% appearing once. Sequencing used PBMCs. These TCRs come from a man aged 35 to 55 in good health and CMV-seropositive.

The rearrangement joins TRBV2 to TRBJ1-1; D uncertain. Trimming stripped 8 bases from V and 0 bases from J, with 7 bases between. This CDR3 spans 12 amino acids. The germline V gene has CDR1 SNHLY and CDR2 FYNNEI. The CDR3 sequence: CASEGVNTEAFF. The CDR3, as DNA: TGTGCCAGCGAGGGAGTGAACACTGAAGCTTTCTTT.

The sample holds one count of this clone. In nucleotides, the CDR3 is TGTGCCAGCAGTTTTCCCCCCGGGACAGGGAACTACGAGCAGTACTTC. Protein: CASSFPPGTGNYEQYF. This chain connects TRBV27 to TRBJ2-7; TRBD1 matches at 9 bases. V shed 3 bases, J shed 3 bases, and the junction held 9 bases outside the gene matches. The CDR3 totals 16 residues. Germline values: CDR1 MNHEY, CDR2 SMNVEV (reference sequence).

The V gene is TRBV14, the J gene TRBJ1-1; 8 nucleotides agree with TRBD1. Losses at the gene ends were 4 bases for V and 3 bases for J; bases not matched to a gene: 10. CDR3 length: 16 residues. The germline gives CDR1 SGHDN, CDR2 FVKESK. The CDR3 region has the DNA TGTGCCAGCAGCCGTAAACAGGGGGTGAGTGACACTGAAGCTTTCTTT. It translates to CASSRKQGVSDTEAFF. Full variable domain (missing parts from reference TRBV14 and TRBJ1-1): EAGVTQFPSHSVIEKGQTVTLRCDPISGHDNLYWYRRVMGKEIKFLLHFVKESKQDESGMPNNRFLAERTGGTYSTLKVQPAELEDSGVYFCASSRKQGVSDTEAFFGQGTRLTVV.

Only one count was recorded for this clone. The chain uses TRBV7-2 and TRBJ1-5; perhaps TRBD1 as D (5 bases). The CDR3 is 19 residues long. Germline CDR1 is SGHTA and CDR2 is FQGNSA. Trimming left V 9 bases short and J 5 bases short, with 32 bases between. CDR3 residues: CARTGGTREVASRHQPQHF. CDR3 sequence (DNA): TGTGCCAGAACCGGTGGAACCAGGGAAGTCGCTAGTCGCCATCAGCCCCAGCATTTT.

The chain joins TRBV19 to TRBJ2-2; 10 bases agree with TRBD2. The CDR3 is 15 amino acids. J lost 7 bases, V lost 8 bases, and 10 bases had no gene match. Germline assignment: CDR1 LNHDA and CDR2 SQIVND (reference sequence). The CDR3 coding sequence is TGTGCCAGTTACCCAAGCGGGGGGGCGATCGGGGAGCTGTTTTTT. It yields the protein CASYPSGGAIGELFF.

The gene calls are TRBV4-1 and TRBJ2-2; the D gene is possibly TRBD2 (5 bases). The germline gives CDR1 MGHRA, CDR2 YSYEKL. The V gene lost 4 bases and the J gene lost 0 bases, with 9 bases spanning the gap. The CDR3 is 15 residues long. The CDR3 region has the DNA TGCGCCAGCAGCCCCCGGGGTCCGAACACCGGGGAGCTGTTTTTT. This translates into CASSPRGPNTGELFF.

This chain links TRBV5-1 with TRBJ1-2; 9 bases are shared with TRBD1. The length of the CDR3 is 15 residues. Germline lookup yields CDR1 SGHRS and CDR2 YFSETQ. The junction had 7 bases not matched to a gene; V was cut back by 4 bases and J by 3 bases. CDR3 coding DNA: TGCGCCAGCAGCGGGGGACAGGGTGAAGACTATGGCTACACCTTC. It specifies CASSGGQGEDYGYTF.

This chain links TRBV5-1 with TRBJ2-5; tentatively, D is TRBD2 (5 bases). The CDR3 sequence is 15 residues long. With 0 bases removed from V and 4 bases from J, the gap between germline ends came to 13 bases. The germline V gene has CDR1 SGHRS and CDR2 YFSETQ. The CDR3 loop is CASSLGPRGGETQYF. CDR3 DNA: TGCGCCAGCAGCTTGGGCCCCCGAGGAGGAGAGACCCAGTACTTC.

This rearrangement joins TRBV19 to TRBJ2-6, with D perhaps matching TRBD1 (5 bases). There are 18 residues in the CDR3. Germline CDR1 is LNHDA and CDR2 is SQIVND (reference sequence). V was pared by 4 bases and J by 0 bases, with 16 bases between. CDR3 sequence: CASSTPGLSFSGANVLTF. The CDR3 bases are TGTGCCAGTAGTACTCCAGGGTTGTCCTTCTCTGGGGCCAACGTCCTGACTTTC.

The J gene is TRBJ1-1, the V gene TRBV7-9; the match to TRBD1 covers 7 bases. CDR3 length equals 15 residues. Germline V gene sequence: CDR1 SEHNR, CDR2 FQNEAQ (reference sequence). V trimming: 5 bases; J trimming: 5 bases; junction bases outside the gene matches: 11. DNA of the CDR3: TGTGCCAGCAGCGACACAGGGGCGCTGTGGACTGAAGCTTTCTTT. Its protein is CASSDTGALWTEAFF.

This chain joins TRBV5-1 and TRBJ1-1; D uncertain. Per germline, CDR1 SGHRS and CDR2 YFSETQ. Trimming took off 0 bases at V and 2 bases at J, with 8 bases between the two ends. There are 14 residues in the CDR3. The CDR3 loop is CASSLGGANTEAFF. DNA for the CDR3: TGCGCCAGCAGCTTGGGCGGAGCAAACACTGAAGCTTTCTTT.

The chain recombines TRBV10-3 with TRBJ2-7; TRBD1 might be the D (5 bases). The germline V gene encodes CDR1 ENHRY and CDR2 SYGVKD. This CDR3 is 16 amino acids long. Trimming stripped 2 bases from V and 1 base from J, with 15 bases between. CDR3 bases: TGTGCCATCAGTGAGAACGACGAGACAGTATCCTACGAGCAGTACTTC. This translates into CAISENDETVSYEQYF.

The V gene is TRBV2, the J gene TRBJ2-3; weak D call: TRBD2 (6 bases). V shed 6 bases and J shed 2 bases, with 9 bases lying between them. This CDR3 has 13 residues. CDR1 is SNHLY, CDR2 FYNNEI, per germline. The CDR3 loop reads CASSGTYTDTQYF. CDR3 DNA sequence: TGTGCCAGCAGCGGGACTTACACAGATACGCAGTATTTT.

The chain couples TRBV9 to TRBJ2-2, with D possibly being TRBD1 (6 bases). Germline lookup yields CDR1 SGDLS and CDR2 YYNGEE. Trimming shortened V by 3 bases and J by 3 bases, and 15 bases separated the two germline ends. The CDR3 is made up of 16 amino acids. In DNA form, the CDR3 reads TGTGCCAGCAGCGCCGGTCAGGGGCGGGACACCGGGGAGCTGTTTTTT. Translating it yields CASSAGQGRDTGELFF.

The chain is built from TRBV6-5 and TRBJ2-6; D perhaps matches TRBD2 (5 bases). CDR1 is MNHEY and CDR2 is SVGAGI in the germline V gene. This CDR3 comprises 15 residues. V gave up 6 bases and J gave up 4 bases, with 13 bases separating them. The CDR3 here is CASRGLALGANVLTF. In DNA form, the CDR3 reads TGTGCCAGCAGGGGTCTAGCTCTAGGGGCCAACGTCCTGACTTTC.

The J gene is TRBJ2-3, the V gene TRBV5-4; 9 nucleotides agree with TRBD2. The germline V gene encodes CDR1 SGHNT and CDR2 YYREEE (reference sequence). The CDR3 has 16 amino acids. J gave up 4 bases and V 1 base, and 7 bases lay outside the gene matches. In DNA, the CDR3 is TGTGCCAGCAGCTTGCTCGCGGGAGGGCCATCAGATACGCAGTATTTT. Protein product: CASSLLAGGPSDTQYF.

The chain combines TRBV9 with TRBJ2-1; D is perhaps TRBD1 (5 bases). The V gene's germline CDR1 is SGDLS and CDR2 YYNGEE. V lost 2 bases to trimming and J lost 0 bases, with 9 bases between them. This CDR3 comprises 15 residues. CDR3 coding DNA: TGTGCCAGCAGCGTTGACAGTGACTCCTACAATGAGCAGTTCTTC. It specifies CASSVDSDSYNEQFF.

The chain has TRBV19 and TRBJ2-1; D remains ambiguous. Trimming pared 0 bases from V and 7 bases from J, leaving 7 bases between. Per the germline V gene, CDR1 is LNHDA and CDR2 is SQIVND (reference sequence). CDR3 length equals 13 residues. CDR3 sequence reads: CASSIDRGNEQFF. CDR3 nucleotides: TGTGCCAGTAGTATAGATCGAGGAAATGAGCAGTTCTTC.

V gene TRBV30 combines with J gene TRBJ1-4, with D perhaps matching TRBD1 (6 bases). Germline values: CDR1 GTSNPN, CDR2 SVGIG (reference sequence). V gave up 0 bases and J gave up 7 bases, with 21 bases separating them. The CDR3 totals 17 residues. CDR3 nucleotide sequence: TGTGCCTGGAGTGTACAGGGTAGAGCGCCGGGAGGTGAAAAACTGTTTTTT. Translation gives CAWSVQGRAPGGEKLFF.

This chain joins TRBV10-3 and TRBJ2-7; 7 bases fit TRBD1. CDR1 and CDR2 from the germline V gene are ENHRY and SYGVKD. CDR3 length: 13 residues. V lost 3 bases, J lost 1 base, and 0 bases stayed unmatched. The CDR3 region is CAISDRGSYEQYF. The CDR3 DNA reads TGTGCCATCAGTGACAGGGGGTCCTACGAGCAGTACTTC.

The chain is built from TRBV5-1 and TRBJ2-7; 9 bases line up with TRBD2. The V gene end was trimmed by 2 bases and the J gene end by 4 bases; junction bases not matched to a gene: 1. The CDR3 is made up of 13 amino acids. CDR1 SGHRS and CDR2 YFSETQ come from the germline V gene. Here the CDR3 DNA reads TGCGCCAGCAGCTTACTAGCGGGTTACGAGCAGTACTTC. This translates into CASSLLAGYEQYF.

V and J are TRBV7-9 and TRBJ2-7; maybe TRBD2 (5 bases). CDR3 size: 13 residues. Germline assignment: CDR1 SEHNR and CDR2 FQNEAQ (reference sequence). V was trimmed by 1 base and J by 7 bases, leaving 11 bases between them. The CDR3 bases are TGTGCCAGCAGCTTAGGGCTATTAGCGGAGCAGTACTTC. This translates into CASSLGLLAEQYF.

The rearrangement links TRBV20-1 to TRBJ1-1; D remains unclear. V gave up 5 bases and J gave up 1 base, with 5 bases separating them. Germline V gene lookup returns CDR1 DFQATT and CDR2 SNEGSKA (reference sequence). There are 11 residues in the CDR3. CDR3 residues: CSASENTEAFF. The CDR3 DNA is TGCAGTGCTTCAGAGAACACTGAAGCTTTCTTT.

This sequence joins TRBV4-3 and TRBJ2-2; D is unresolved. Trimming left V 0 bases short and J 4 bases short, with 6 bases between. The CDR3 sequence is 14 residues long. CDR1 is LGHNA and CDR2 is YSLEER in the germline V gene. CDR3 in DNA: TGCGCCAGCAGCCAAGATTGGGCCACCGGGGAGCTGTTTTTT. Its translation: CASSQDWATGELFF.

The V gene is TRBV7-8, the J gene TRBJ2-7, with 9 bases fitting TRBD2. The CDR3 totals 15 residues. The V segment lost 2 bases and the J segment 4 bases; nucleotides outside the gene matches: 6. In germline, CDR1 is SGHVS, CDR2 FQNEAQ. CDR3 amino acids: CASSLRSSGEYEQYF. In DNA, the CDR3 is TGTGCCAGCAGCTTAAGGTCTAGCGGGGAGTACGAGCAGTACTTC.

CDR3 loop: CASSLERGSYNEQFF. As DNA, the CDR3 is TGTGCCAGCAGCTTAGAGCGTGGCTCCTACAATGAGCAGTTCTTC. This chain joins TRBV11-1 and TRBJ2-1; no reliable D call. This CDR3 region has 15 residues. V shed 1 base and J shed 0 bases, with 7 bases lying between them. The germline CDR1 and CDR2 sequences are SGHAT and FQDESV (reference sequence).

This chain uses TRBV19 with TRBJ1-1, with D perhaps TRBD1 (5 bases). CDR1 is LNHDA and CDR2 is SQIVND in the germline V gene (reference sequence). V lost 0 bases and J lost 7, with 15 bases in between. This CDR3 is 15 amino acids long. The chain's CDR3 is CASSIELQVRGEAFF. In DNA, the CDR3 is TGTGCCAGTAGTATAGAATTACAGGTCCGAGGTGAAGCTTTCTTT.

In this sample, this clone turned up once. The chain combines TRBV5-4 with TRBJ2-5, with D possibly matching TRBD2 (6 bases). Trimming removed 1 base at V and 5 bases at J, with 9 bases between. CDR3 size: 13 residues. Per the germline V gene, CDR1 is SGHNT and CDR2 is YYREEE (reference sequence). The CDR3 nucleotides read TGTGCCAGCAGCTTGCTTCGGGGGGAGACCCAGTACTTC. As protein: CASSLLRGETQYF.

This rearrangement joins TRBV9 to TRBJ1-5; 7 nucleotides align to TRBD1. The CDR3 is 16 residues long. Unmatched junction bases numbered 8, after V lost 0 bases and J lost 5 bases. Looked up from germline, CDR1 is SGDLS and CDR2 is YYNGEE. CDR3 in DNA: TGTGCCAGCAGCGTAGGGGCGGGGACAGATTATCAGCCCCAGCATTTT. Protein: CASSVGAGTDYQPQHF.

The CDR3 DNA is TGTGCCAGCAGTTCCCCGACCAGGTGGGATTCACCCCTCCACTTT. Its translation is CASSSPTRWDSPLHF. The rearrangement links TRBV27 to TRBJ1-6, with unresolved D. V was pared by 4 bases and J by 8 bases, with 15 bases between. The CDR3 length is 15 residues. CDR1 and CDR2 (germline): MNHEY, SMNVEV (reference sequence).

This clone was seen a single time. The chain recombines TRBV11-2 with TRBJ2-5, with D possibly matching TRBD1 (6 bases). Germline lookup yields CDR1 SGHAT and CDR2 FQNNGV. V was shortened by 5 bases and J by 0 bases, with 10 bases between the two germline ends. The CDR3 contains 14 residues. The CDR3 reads CASSPQGYQETQYF. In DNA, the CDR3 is TGTGCCAGCAGCCCTCAGGGGTACCAAGAGACCCAGTACTTC.